The rows below give T cell receptor beta chains drawn from one sample of a study of monozygotic twins with cystic fibrosis. The protocol was immunoSEQ multiplex PCR, while the TCRdb copy is restricted to in-frame clones and leaves out a portion. This sample has approximately 25,000 clones, with more than 85% found just once. Sequencing was done on a sample of blood. These receptors originate from a girl aged 2-10 years with cystic fibrosis. The CDR3 runs from the conserved cysteine through the conserved F or W. Each record gives: D gene, J gene, clone size, V gene, CDR3 DNA, CDR3 protein. A D gene is named only where the DNA matches it firmly. Clone size is given for some rows only: seen once, a few or many times, or a class if the clone is expanded.

TRBD1 TRBJ1-6 once TRBV7-9 TGTGCCAGCACCCGTTCCGACAGGGGCGCAGGGGGAAAGGGTTCACCCCTCCACTTT CASTRSDRGAGGKGSPLHF
- TRBJ1-5 - TRBV4-1 TGCGCCAGCAGCCGAGTTGGAAAACGCAGTCAGCCCCAGCATTTT CASSRVGKRSQPQHF
TRBD1 TRBJ2-7 once TRBV6-5 TGTGCCAGCAGTTACTCGGAGACAGGGGCCGAGCAGTACTTC CASSYSETGAEQYF
TRBD1 TRBJ1-4 - TRBV5-4 TGTGCCAGCAGCTTGACCGACAGGGGAATCGGAACTAATGAAAAACTGTTTTTT CASSLTDRGIGTNEKLFF
- TRBJ1-6 - TRBV6-5 TGTGCCAGCAGTTACGTCAGGGATTCACCCCTCCACTTT CASSYVRDSPLHF
- TRBJ2-7 - TRBV10-3 TGTGCCATCAGTGCCAGGGGCCAGGAGTACGAGCAGTACTTC CAISARGQEYEQYF
- TRBJ2-7 - TRBV6-1 TGTGCCAGCAGTGAAACCGACAGAGCCACCTACGAGCAGTACTTC CASSETDRATYEQYF
- TRBJ2-1 - TRBV6-5 TGTGCCAGCAGTTACAGGATTGGGCAATACAATGAGCAGTTCTTC CASSYRIGQYNEQFF
- TRBJ2-2 - TRBV19 TGTGCCAGTAGGCCTGGGCCGTCCACCGGGGAGCTGTTTTTT CASRPGPSTGELFF
- TRBJ1-3 - TRBV4-3 TGCGCCAGCAGCCAAGACCCCGGACGCTCCGCCCGAAACACCATATATTTT CASSQDPGRSARNTIYF
TRBD1 TRBJ1-1 - TRBV6-1 TGTGCCAGCAATCCCGGGACAGGGGAACAAGCTTTCTTT CASNPGTGEQAFF
- TRBJ1-4 - TRBV5-6 TGTGCCAGCAGCAGTGGACAGCCTGGAGAAAAACTGTTTTTT CASSSGQPGEKLFF
- TRBJ1-4 - TRBV7-9 TGTGCCAGCATCAAGGGAGGGAATGAAAAACTGTTTTTT CASIKGGNEKLFF
- TRBJ1-3 once TRBV7-2 TGTGCCAGCAGCCCCCCTAAGGCACTAGGAAACACCATATATTTT CASSPPKALGNTIYF
- TRBJ1-2 - TRBV6-5 TGTGCCAGCAGTTACTCGATGGTAGGGTCCTATGGCTACACCTTC CASSYSMVGSYGYTF
- TRBJ2-7 once TRBV5-1 TGCGCCAGCAGCTCGCGCGAGGGATACAGCTCCTACGAGCAGTACTTC CASSSREGYSSYEQYF
- TRBJ2-5 - TRBV6-5 TGTGCCAGCAGTGCACCAGGGAGTGAGACCCAGTACTTC CASSAPGSETQYF
TRBD2 TRBJ2-3 few TRBV29-1 TGCAGCGTGGGTCGGGGGGGCCTGGTGGGTACGCAGTATTTT CSVGRGGLVGTQYF
TRBD1 TRBJ1-3 - TRBV10-3 TGTGCCATCAGTGACGCGGACAGGTCATACACCATATATTTT CAISDADRSYTIYF
- TRBJ2-7 - TRBV30 TGTGCCTGGAGTGTCCCAGGGGGGGGCTACGAGCAGTACTTC CAWSVPGGGYEQYF
- TRBJ2-3 - TRBV10-3 TGTGCCATCAGTGGTGGGACCGGTGGAACAGATACGCAGTATTTT CAISGGTGGTDTQYF
- TRBJ1-4 medium-sized TRBV7-9 TGTGCCAGCAGCCTCGACAATAATGAAAAACTGTTTTTT CASSLDNNEKLFF
TRBD1 TRBJ2-2 - TRBV9 TGTGCCAGCAGGGCGACAGGGGGCACCGGGGAGCTGTTTTTT CASRATGGTGELFF
TRBD1 TRBJ1-5 - TRBV5-8 TGTGCCAGCAGCTTGGGGGTTGGACAGGGATCGTTTTTAAATCAGCCCCAGCATTTT CASSLGVGQGSFLNQPQHF
- TRBJ1-1 - TRBV27 TGTGCCAGCAGTTTATCGAGGGCTTATAACACTGAAGCTTTCTTT CASSLSRAYNTEAFF
TRBD1 TRBJ1-1 - TRBV5-8 TGTGCCAGCAGCGCGACAGGGTGGAACACTGAAGCTTTCTTT CASSATGWNTEAFF
TRBD1 TRBJ2-7 once TRBV6-5 TGTGCCAGCAGTTACTCGACCGACAGGGTCGAGCAGTACTTC CASSYSTDRVEQYF
- TRBJ1-2 - TRBV7-9 TGTGCCAGCAGCTTAGTTACCAGCAACTATGGCTACACCTTC CASSLVTSNYGYTF
- TRBJ2-2 - TRBV4-1 TGCGCCAGCAGCCCGGCCCTTCGCGTTAGGTCCGGGGAGCTGTTTTTT CASSPALRVRSGELFF
TRBD1 TRBJ2-1 - TRBV18 TGTGCCAGCTCACGGTCCGGGACAGGGGATTACAATGAGCAGTTCTTC CASSRSGTGDYNEQFF
TRBD1 TRBJ1-2 - TRBV5-1 TGCGCCAGCAGCCCAGAACCGGGACAGGGGAACTATGGCTACACCTTC CASSPEPGQGNYGYTF
- TRBJ2-7 - TRBV5-6 TGTGCCAGCGGCGGACAGCAAATAATCTACGAGCAGTACTTC CASGGQQIIYEQYF
- TRBJ1-6 - TRBV11-2 TGTGCCAGCAGCCCGCAACAGGGTCATTCACCCCTCCACTTT CASSPQQGHSPLHF
TRBD1 TRBJ2-5 - TRBV25-1 TGTGCCAGTACCGGGACAGGGTCCCAAGAGACCCAGTACTTC CASTGTGSQETQYF
- TRBJ2-7 - TRBV6-5 TGTGCCAGCAGTTACGTGTCAGGGGTGGACGAGCAGTACTTC CASSYVSGVDEQYF
- TRBJ2-7 once TRBV11-3 TGTGCCAGCAGCTCCCCGGGACGCAGCTCCTACGAGCAGTACTTC CASSSPGRSSYEQYF
- TRBJ1-4 - TRBV19 TGTGCCAGTAGTGGCTCGCTAGGGGGTGAAAAACTGTTTTTT CASSGSLGGEKLFF
- TRBJ2-7 - TRBV30 TGTGCCTGGAACCTAAACCACTACGAGCAGTACTTC CAWNLNHYEQYF
TRBD2 TRBJ2-3 - TRBV10-1 TGCGCCAGCAGTGAGCGGGGGGGCACAGATACGCAGTATTTT CASSERGGTDTQYF
- TRBJ1-2 - TRBV6-1 TGTGCCAGCAGTGAATGGGATAACTATGGCTACACCTTC CASSEWDNYGYTF
- TRBJ2-1 - TRBV7-2 TGTGCCAGCAGCTTTGTCACTGGGGGGAACAATGAGCAGTTCTTC CASSFVTGGNNEQFF
- TRBJ1-5 - TRBV6-1 TGTGCCAGCAGAGAGGGGGTCAATCAGCCCCAGCATTTT CASREGVNQPQHF
- TRBJ1-1 - TRBV7-8 TGTGCCAGCAGCGTTGGACAGACATTTGAAGCTTTCTTT CASSVGQTFEAFF
- TRBJ1-2 - TRBV7-9 TGTGCCAGCTCTAGGGATGACTATGGCTACACCTTC CASSRDDYGYTF
- TRBJ2-7 - TRBV6-1 TGTGCCAGCACGGACAACTACGAGCAGTACTTC CASTDNYEQYF
- TRBJ1-1 - TRBV10-2 TGCGCCAGCAGTTTGGGGCCCAACACTGAAGCTTTCTTT CASSLGPNTEAFF
- TRBJ2-7 - TRBV7-2 TGTGCCAGCAGCTTAGCGGGGGGGCATAACGAGCAGTACTTC CASSLAGGHNEQYF
- TRBJ2-7 - TRBV5-4 TGTGCCAGCAGGATGGTGGCAGGGTGCGAGCAGTACTTC CASRMVAGCEQYF
TRBD2 TRBJ2-1 - TRBV7-9 TGTGCCAGCAGCCCTAGCGGGGGGGCGGTGAATGAGCAGTTCTTC CASSPSGGAVNEQFF
TRBD1 TRBJ1-5 - TRBV27 TGTGCCAGCAGGACAGGGGTCGGCAATCAGCCCCAGCATTTT CASRTGVGNQPQHF
TRBD1 TRBJ2-2 once TRBV9 TGTGCCAGCAGCGTAGATCCGGGCCAGGGGGACACCGGGGAGCTGTTTTTT CASSVDPGQGDTGELFF
TRBD2 TRBJ2-1 - TRBV30 TGTGCCTGGAGTATACAAACCTGGACTAGCGGGGGGAAAAGCTCCTACAATGAGCAGTTCTTC CAWSIQTWTSGGKSSYNEQFF
TRBD1 TRBJ1-1 - TRBV5-8 TGTGCCAGCAGCTTAGACAGGGTGGCTGAAGCTTTCTTT CASSLDRVAEAFF
TRBD1 TRBJ1-2 - TRBV27 TGTGCCAGCAGTCAGATAGGGACAGGGGGCGCGGGGGCCCACTATGGCTACACCTTC CASSQIGTGGAGAHYGYTF
- TRBJ1-5 - TRBV6-6 TGTGCCAGCAGTTACGGTCAACGGAATCAGCCCCAGCATTTT CASSYGQRNQPQHF